Listed here are 16 T cell receptor beta chains from one sample, sequenced in a study of blood T cell repertoires in COVID-19. Sequencing was performed with immunoSEQ multiplex PCR; in TCRdb, only in-frame clones are kept and a portion is missing. Of about 83,000 clones in the sample, about 82% are singletons; the top ten hold 22%. Material for sequencing was peripheral blood. The receptors shown here come from a woman aged 80 or over in a cohort sampled during active or convalescent COVID-19.

The chain carries TRBV7-2 and TRBJ2-7, with 8 positions matching TRBD1. The V segment lost 4 bases and the J segment 1 base; nucleotides outside the gene matches: 3. This CDR3 is built from 14 residues. Germline CDR1 reads SGHTA; CDR2 reads FQGNSA. In nucleotides, the CDR3 is TGTGCCAGCAGCTCCCGGACAGGGTCCTACGAGCAGTACTTC. Translation gives CASSSRTGSYEQYF.

V usage is TRBV3-1 (or the pseudogene TRBV3-2) and J usage is TRBJ1-4; a possible D gene is TRBD1 (5 bases). V was trimmed by 6 bases and J by 4 bases, leaving 15 bases between them. This CDR3 has 15 residues. From germline, CDR1 is LGHDT and CDR2 YNNKEL (reference sequence). Here the CDR3 reads CASSRLVGDNEKLFF. The CDR3 DNA reads TGTGCCAGCAGTCGACTGGTAGGGGATAATGAAAAACTGTTTTTT.

This clone has a count of ten or more. The V call is TRBV5-1, the J call TRBJ2-1; 9 bases are shared with TRBD2. Germline V lookup: CDR1 SGHRS, CDR2 YFSETQ. The CDR3 runs to 16 residues. J was trimmed by 7 bases and V by 3 bases; bases with no gene match: 11. The CDR3 loop is CASSSLGLAVANEQFF. CDR3 sequence (DNA): TGCGCCAGCAGCTCCCTGGGACTAGCTGTTGCAAATGAGCAGTTCTTC.

This chain links TRBV6-5 with TRBJ2-7; 7 bases line up with TRBD1. Germline values: CDR1 MNHEY, CDR2 SVGAGI. V trimming: 2 bases; J trimming: 2 bases; junction bases outside the gene matches: 6. This CDR3 is 15 amino acids long. CDR3 sequence reads: CASSYPPGQAYEQYV. Written as DNA, the CDR3 is TGTGCCAGCAGTTACCCCCCCGGACAGGCCTACGAGCAGTACGTC.

This chain joins TRBV30 and TRBJ2-1; D is perhaps TRBD1 (5 bases). Germline V gene lookup returns CDR1 GTSNPN and CDR2 SVGIG (reference sequence). The CDR3 contains 11 residues. Trimming removed 4 bases from V and 6 bases from J, with 7 bases in between. CDR3 sequence reads: CAWKDINEQFF. The DNA for the CDR3 is TGTGCCTGGAAGGACATCAATGAGCAGTTCTTC.

This chain links TRBV28 with TRBJ2-7, with D unclear. Germline lookup yields CDR1 MDHEN and CDR2 SYDVKM. The CDR3 length is 14 residues. The germline V and J ends were trimmed by 6 bases and 0 bases, with 12 bases remaining between them. CDR3 amino acids: CASSPLASSYEQYF. The CDR3, as DNA: TGTGCCAGCAGCCCCCTGGCAAGCTCCTACGAGCAGTACTTC.

The gene calls are TRBV6-5 and TRBJ2-3, with D possibly TRBD2 on 6 matching bases. Between the trimmed V and J ends, which lost 4 bases and 2 bases, there was a span of 10 bases. CDR3 length: 14 amino acids. Germline assignment: CDR1 MNHEY and CDR2 SVGAGI. The CDR3 region has the DNA TGTGCCAGCAGTTTGGGGGGAATCACAGATACGCAGTATTTT. It codes for CASSLGGITDTQYF.

The J gene is TRBJ1-2, the V gene TRBV19; tentative D call: TRBD1 (6 bases). V was cut by 7 bases and J by 7 bases, with 19 bases left in between. This CDR3 comprises 14 residues. Per germline, CDR1 LNHDA and CDR2 SQIVND (reference sequence). The CDR3 loop reads CASTEQGGFLGYTF. For the CDR3, the DNA is TGTGCCAGTACGGAACAGGGAGGGTTCCTTGGCTACACCTTC.

Only a few counts were recorded for this clone. The chain employs TRBV2 and TRBJ1-5; D gene uncertain. CDR1 and CDR2 (germline): SNHLY, FYNNEI. V was pared by 5 bases and J by 4 bases, with 15 bases between. The CDR3 has 15 amino acids. CDR3 in amino acids: CASSNSAGGNQPQHF. The CDR3 DNA reads TGTGCCAGCAGTAACTCAGCGGGTGGGAATCAGCCCCAGCATTTT.

This sequence joins TRBV9 and TRBJ2-2; D is ambiguous. Looked up from germline, CDR1 is SGDLS and CDR2 is YYNGEE. With 0 bases removed from V and 6 bases from J, the gap between germline ends came to 15 bases. This CDR3 has 16 amino acids. In DNA form, the CDR3 reads TGTGCCAGCAGCGTAGCCTCCCTAGTCCTTTCCGGGGAGCTGTTTTTT. This codes for CASSVASLVLSGELFF. Full variable domain (remainder filled in from reference TRBV9 and TRBJ2-2): DSGVTQTPKHLITATGQRVTLRCSPRSGDLSVYWYQQSLDQGLQFLIQYYNGEERAKGNILERFSAQQFPDLHSELNLSSLELGDSALYFCASSVASLVLSGELFFGEGSRLTVL.

The chain employs TRBV11-2 and TRBJ1-3; possibly TRBD1 for D (6 bases). V dropped 3 bases and J dropped 0 bases, with 9 bases sitting between them. Germline V CDR1 and CDR2: SGHAT, FQNNGV. The CDR3 is made up of 15 amino acids. This CDR3 reads CASSFTGFSGNTIYF. CDR3 DNA sequence: TGTGCCAGCAGCTTCACAGGGTTCTCTGGAAACACCATATATTTT.

V gene TRBV3-1 (or the pseudogene TRBV3-2) combines with J gene TRBJ2-1; no definite D call. In germline, CDR1 is LGHDT, CDR2 YNNKEL (reference sequence). Deletions cut 0 bases from V and 3 bases from J, with 12 bases between. The CDR3 totals 16 residues. The CDR3 is CASSQDLNGGYNEQFF. The CDR3 DNA is TGTGCCAGCAGCCAAGATCTTAACGGCGGCTACAATGAGCAGTTCTTC.

Remarks on this clone: A read error may account for a junction end that differs from germline. The J gene is TRBJ2-2, the V gene TRBV7-7; TRBD2 matches at 9 bases. CDR3 length: 16 amino acids. CDR1 and CDR2 (germline): SSHAT, FNYEAQ (reference sequence). CDR3 amino acids: CASSYVAGAQPGELFF. The CDR3 DNA sequence: TGTGCTAGCAGCTACGTAGCGGGAGCCCAGCCCGGGGAGCTGTTTTTT. Supplemented by reference TRBV7-7 and TRBJ2-2, the full variable domain reads GAGVSQSPRYKVTKRGQDVTLRCDPISSHATLYWYQQALGQGPEFLTYFNYEAQPDKSGLPSDRFSAERPEGSISTLTIQRTEQRDSAMYRCASSYVAGAQPGELFFGEGSRLTVL.

J is TRBJ1-1 and V is TRBV10-3; D uncertain. Germline V CDR1 and CDR2: ENHRY, SYGVKD. The CDR3 is 15 amino acids. With 0 bases removed from V and 4 bases from J, the gap between germline ends came to 12 bases. The CDR3 loop reads CAISESTGFGTEAFF. In DNA, the CDR3 is TGTGCCATCAGTGAGTCGACCGGGTTCGGCACTGAAGCTTTCTTT.

This clone occurred once. The DNA for the CDR3 is TGCAGCGTTGGCGAGACAGAGTCTGGAAACACCATATATTTT. Translating it yields CSVGETESGNTIYF. This chain uses TRBV29-1 with TRBJ1-3; a possible D gene is TRBD1 (5 bases). V shed 4 bases and J shed 1 base, with 11 bases lying between them. CDR3 size: 14 residues. Germline assignment: CDR1 SQVTM and CDR2 ANQGSEA.

The V call is TRBV6-5, the J call TRBJ1-2; 7 bases are shared with TRBD1. This CDR3 is built from 13 residues. J lost 3 bases, V lost 6 bases, and 4 bases had no gene match. In germline, CDR1 is MNHEY, CDR2 SVGAGI. The CDR3 protein is CASRRTGDYGYTF. The CDR3 DNA follows: TGTGCCAGCAGGAGGACAGGTGACTATGGCTACACCTTC.